This T cell receptor beta chain is from a study of blood T cell repertoires in COVID-19. Libraries were prepared by immunoSEQ multiplex PCR; TCRdb keeps only in-frame clonotypes and omits some of them. The sample lists 100,000 to 150,000 clones, about 89% seen once, with 10% to 12% in the top ten. J was trimmed by 7 bases and V by 5 bases; bases with no gene match: 10. This CDR3 is 14 amino acids long. Germline V CDR1 and CDR2: MDHEN, SYDVKM. The sequence derives from a woman aged 70-85 years with COVID-19, enrolled during active disease. Sequencing was performed on peripheral blood. The gene calls are TRBV28 and TRBJ1-2; the match to TRBD1 covers 7 bases. CDR3 coding DNA: TGTGCCAGCAGTCCGGTCCTCAGGGGGTCTGGCTACACCTTC. Translated, it gives CASSPVLRGSGYTF.